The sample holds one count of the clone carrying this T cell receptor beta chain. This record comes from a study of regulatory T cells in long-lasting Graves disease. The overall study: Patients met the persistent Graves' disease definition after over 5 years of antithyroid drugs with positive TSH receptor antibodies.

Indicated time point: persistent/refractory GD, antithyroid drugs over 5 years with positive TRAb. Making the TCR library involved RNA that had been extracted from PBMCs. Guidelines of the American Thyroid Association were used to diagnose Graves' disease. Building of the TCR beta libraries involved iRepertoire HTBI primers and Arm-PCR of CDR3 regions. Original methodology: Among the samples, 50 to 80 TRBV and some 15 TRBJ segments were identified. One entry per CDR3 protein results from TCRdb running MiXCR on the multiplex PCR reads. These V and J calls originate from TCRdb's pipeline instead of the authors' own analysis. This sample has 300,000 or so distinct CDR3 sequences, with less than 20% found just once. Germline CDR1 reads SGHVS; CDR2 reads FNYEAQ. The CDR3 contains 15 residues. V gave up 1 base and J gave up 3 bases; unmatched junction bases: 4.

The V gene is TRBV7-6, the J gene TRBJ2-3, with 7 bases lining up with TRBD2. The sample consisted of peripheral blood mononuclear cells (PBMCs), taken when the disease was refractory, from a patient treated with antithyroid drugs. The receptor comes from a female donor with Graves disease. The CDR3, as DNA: TGTGCCAGCAGCTTAGAGCCGGGAGGAACAGATACGCAGTATTTT. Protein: CASSLEPGGTDTQYF.